The sequence of this T cell receptor (beta chain) was determined in a study of neurological immune-mediated disorders. Study observations and caveats: When the repertoires were sorted by phylogenetic grouping, those of 18 of 34 multiple sclerosis patients ended up in one related-CDR3 cluster, a possible signature. No CDR3 amino acid sequences were shared by expanded clones across subjects, suggesting private repertoires in all groups.

This clonotype occurred many times. The antigen is not known. The cDNA was produced through 5'RACE with 10-nucleotide random UMIs. MiXCR, run by TCRdb on the 5' RACE reads, gives a single entry per CDR3 protein. The table records tens of thousands of distinct CDR3 sequences, more than 3% of them present only once. The unsorted libraries originated from 2 million PBMCs kept at -80 C. In germline, CDR1 is LGHDT, CDR2 YNNKEL (reference sequence). Trimming took 1 base from V and 5 from J; bases not matched to a gene: 7. The CDR3 length is 16 residues. This receptor was identified in a man aged 25 to 40 with multiple sclerosis. The chain employs TRBV3-1 and TRBJ1-5; 8 bases fit TRBD1. Sequenced material: PBMCs. The CDR3, as DNA: TGTGCCAGCAGCCAAGCCACCGGGACAGGAGATCAGCCCCAGCATTTT. Translation: CASSQATGTGDQPQHF.